This T cell receptor beta chain was documented in a study of T cells in localized non-small cell lung cancer. TCRdb's copy holds only in-frame clones and misses some; the assay was immunoSEQ multiplex PCR. Here the sample spans 34,000 or so clones, 93% being singletons. Whole-study findings and limits: Tumor samples were not multi-region, leaving intratumor heterogeneity unexcluded. With higher T cell density in blood came longer overall survival. Adjacent lung exhibited a median of 57 among the 100 most abundant tumor clones.

The germline gives CDR1 WSHSY, CDR2 SAAADI. The CDR3 contains 14 residues. The J segment lost 4 bases and the V segment lost 6 bases, leaving 6 bases of the junction unmatched. This clone has more than one count but fewer than ten. As yet, its antigen is unknown. This clonotype originated in a female donor older than 55 with stage I lung adenocarcinoma. The sample consisted of peripheral blood, taken before any cancer treatment. The rearrangement uses TRBV10-2 and TRBJ1-2, with 9 bases matching TRBD1. CDR3 sequence: CASSPQGASYGYTF. DNA for the CDR3: TGCGCCAGCAGCCCACAGGGGGCATCCTATGGCTACACCTTC.